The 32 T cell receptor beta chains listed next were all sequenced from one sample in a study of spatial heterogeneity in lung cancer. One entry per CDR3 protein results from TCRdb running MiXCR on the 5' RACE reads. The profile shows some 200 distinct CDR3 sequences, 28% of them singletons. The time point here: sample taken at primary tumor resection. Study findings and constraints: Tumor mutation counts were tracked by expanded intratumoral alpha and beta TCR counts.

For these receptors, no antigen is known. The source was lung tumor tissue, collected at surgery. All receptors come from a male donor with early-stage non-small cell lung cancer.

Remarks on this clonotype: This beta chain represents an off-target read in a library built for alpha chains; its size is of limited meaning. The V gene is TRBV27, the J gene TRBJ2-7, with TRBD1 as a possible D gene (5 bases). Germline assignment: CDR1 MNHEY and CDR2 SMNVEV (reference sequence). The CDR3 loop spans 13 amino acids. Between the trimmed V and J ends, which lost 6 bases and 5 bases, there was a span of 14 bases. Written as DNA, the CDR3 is TGTGCCAGCAGCCCAGGGATTCGTCACGAGCAGTACTTC. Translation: CASSPGIRHEQYF.

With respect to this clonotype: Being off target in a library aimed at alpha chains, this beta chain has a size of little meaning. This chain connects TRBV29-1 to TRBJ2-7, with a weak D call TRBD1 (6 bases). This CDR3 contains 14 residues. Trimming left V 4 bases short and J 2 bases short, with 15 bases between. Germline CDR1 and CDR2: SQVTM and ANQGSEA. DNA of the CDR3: TGCAGCGTTGGCCGAACAGGGACCACCTACGAGCAGTACTTC. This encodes CSVGRTGTTYEQYF.

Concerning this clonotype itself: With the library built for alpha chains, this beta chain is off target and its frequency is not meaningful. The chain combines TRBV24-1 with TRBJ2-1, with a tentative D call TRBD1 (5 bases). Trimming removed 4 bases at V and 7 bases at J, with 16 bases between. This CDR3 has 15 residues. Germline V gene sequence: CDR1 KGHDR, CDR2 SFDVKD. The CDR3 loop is CATSDPGGAQNEQFF. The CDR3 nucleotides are TGTGCCACCAGTGACCCTGGTGGGGCGCAAAATGAGCAGTTCTTC.

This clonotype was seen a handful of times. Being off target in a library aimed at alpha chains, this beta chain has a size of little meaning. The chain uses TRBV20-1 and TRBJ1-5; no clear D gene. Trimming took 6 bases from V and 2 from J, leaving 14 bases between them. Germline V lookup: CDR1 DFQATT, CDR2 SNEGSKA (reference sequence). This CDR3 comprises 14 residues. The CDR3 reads CSATSGRGNQPQHF. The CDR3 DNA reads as TGCAGTGCCACCAGTGGTCGTGGCAATCAGCCCCAGCATTTT.

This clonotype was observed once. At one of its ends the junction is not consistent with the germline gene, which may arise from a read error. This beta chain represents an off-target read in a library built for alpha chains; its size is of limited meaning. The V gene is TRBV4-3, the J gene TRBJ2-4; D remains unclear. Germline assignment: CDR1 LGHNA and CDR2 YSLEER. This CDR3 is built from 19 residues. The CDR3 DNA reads TGCGCCAGCAGACAAGTCGCTAGTGGCGGTCGGTCGGCCAAAAACATTCAGTACTTC. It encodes CASRQVASGGRSAKNIQYF.

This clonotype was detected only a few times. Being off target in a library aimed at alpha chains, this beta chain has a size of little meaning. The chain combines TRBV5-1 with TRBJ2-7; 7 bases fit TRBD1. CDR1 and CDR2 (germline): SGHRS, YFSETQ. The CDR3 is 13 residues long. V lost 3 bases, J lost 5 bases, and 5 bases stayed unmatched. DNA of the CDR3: TGCGCCAGCAGCTCGGACAGGCCCGACGAGCAGTACTTC. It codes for CASSSDRPDEQYF.

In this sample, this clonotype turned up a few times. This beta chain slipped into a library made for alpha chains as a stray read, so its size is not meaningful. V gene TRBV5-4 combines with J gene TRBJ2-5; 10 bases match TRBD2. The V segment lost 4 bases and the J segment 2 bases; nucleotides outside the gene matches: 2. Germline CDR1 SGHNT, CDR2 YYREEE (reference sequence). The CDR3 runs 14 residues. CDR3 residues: CASSRAGGQETQYF. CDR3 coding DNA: TGTGCCAGCAGCCGAGCGGGAGGGCAAGAGACCCAGTACTTC.

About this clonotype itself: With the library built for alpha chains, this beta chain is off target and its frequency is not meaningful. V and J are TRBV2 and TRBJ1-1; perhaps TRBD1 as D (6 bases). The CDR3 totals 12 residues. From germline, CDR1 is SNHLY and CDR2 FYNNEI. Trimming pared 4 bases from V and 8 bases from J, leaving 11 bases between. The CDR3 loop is CASSGYGTEAFF. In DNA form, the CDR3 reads TGTGCCAGCAGTGGGTACGGGACAGAAGCTTTCTTT.

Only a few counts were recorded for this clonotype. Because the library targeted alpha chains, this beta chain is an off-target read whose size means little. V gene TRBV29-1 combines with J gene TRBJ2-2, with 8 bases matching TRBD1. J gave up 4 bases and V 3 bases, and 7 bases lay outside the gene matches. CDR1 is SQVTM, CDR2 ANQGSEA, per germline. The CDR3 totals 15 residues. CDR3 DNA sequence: TGCAGCGTTGAGCCCGGACAGGGAGGCACCGGGGAGCTGTTTTTT. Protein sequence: CSVEPGQGGTGELFF.

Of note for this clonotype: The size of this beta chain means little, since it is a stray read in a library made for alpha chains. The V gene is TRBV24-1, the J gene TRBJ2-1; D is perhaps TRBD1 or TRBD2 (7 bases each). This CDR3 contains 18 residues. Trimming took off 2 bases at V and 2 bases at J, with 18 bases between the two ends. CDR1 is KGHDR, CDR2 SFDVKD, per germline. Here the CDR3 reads CATSDSWGQGGTYNEQFF. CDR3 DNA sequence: TGTGCCACCAGTGATTCCTGGGGGCAGGGGGGGACCTACAATGAGCAGTTCTTC.

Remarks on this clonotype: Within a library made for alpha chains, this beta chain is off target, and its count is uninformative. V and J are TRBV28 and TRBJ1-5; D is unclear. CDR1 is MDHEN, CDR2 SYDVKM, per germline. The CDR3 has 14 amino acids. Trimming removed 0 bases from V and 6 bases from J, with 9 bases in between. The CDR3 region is CASSLWVGSQPQHF. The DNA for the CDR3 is TGTGCCAGCAGTTTATGGGTGGGTAGTCAGCCCCAGCATTTT.

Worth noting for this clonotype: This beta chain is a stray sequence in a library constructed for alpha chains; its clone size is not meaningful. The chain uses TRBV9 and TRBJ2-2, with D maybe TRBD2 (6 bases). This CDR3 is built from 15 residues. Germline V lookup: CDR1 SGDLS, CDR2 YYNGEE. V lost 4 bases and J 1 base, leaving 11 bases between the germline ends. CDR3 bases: TGTGCCAGCAGCTACACGGGAGTGAACACCGGGGAGCTGTTTTTT. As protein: CASSYTGVNTGELFF.

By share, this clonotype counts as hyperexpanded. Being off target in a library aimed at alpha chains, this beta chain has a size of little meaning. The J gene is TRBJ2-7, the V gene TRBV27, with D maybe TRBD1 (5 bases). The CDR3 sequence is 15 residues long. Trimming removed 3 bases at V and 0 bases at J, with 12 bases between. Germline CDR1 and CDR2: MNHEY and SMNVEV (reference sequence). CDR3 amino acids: CASSLSIQASYEQYF. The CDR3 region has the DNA TGTGCCAGCAGTTTGTCCATACAGGCCTCCTACGAGCAGTACTTC.

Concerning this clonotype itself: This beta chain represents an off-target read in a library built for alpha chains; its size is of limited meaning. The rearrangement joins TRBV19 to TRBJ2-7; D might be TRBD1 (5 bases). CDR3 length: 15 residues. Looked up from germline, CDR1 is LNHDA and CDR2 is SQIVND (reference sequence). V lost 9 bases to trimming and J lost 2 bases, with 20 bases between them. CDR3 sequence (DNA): TGTGCCAGGAGCTCTCCAGGGTTACGGACCTACGAGCAGTACTTC. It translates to CARSSPGLRTYEQYF.

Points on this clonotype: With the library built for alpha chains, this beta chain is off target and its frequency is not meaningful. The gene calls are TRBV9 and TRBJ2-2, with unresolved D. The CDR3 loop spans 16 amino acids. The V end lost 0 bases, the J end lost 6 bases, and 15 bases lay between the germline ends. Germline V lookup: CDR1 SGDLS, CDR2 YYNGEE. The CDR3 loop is CASSVEESRLAGELFF. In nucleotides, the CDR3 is TGTGCCAGCAGCGTAGAGGAATCTCGGCTGGCCGGGGAGCTGTTTTTT.

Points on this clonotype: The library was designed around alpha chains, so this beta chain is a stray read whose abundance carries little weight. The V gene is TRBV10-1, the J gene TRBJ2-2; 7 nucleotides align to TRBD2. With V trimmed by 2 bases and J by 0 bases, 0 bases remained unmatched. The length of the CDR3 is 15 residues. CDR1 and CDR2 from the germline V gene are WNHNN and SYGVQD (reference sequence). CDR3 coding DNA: TGCGCCAGCAGTGAGGGGGGGGCGAACACCGGGGAGCTGTTTTTT. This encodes CASSEGGANTGELFF.

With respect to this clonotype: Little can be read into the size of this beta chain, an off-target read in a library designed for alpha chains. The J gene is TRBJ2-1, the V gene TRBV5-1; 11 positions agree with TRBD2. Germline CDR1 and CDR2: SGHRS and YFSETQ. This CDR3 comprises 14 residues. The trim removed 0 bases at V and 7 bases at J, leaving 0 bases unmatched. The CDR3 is CASSLGLAGNEQFF. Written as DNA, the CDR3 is TGCGCCAGCAGCTTGGGACTAGCGGGGAATGAGCAGTTCTTC. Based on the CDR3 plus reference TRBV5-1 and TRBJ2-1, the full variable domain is KAGVTQTPRYLIKTRGQQVTLSCSPISGHRSVSWYQQTPGQGLQFLFEYFSETQRNKGNFPGRFSGRQFSNSRSEMNVSTLELGDSALYLCASSLGLAGNEQFFGPGTRLTVL.

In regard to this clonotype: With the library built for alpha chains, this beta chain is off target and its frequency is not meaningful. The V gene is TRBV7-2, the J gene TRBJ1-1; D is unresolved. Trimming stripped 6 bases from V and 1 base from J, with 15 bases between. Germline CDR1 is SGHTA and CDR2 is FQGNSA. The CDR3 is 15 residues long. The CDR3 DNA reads TGTGCCAGCAGTGTGAAGAGGGCAAGGAACACTGAAGCTTTCTTT. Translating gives CASSVKRARNTEAFF.

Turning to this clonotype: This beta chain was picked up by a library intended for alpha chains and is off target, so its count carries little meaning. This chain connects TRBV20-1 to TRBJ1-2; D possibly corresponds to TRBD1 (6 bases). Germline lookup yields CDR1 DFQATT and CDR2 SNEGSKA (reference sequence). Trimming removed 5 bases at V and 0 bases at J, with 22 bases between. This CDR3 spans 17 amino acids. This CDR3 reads CSAGTGTRISSNYGYTF. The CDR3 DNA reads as TGCAGTGCTGGAACCGGGACACGGATTTCGTCTAACTATGGCTACACCTTC.

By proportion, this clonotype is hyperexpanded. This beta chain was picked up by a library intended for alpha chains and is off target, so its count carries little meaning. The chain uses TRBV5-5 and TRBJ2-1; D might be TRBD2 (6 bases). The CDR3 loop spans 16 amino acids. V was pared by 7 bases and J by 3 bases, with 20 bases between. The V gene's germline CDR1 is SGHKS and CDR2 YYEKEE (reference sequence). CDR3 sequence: CASLREEPRFYNEQFF. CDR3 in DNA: TGTGCCAGCCTTAGGGAGGAACCCCGTTTCTACAATGAGCAGTTCTTC.

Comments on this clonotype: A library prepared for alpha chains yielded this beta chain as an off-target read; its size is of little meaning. CDR3 coding DNA: TGTGCCAGCAGCTCGATTAGCGGGACAAGCAGATACAATGAGCAGTTCTTC. Protein sequence: CASSSISGTSRYNEQFF. V and J are TRBV7-6 and TRBJ2-1, with 8 bases lining up with TRBD2. The CDR3 spans 17 residues. The V gene's germline CDR1 is SGHVS and CDR2 FNYEAQ. With V trimmed by 4 bases and J by 4 bases, 12 bases remained unmatched.

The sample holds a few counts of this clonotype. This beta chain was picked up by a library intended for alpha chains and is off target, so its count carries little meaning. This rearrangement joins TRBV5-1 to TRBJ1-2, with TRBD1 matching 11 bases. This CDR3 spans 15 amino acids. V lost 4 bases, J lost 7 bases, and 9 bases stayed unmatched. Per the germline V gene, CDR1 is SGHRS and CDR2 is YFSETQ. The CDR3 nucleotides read TGCGCCAGCAGCCAGGGACAGGGGGATCTACGTGGCTACACCTTC. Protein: CASSQGQGDLRGYTF.

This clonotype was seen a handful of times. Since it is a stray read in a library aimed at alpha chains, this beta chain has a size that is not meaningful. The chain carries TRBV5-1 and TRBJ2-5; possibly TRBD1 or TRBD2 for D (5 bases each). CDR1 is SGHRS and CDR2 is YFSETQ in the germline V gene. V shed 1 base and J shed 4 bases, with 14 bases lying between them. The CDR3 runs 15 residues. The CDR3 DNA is TGCGCCAGCAGCTTGACACAGGTCGGGGTAGAGACCCAGTACTTC. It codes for CASSLTQVGVETQYF.

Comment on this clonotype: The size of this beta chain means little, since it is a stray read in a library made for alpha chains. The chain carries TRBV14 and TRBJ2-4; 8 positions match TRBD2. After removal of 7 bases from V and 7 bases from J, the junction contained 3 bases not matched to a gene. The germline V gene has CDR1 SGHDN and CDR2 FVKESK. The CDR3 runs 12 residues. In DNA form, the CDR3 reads TGTGCCAGCAAGGCTAGCGGGAACATTCAGTACTTC. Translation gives CASKASGNIQYF.

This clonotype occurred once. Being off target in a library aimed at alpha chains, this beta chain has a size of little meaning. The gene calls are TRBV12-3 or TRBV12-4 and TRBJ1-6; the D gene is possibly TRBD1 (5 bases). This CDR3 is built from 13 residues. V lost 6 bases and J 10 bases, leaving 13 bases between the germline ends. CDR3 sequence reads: CASSQGLGSPLHF. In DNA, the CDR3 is TGTGCCAGCAGCCAGGGCTTGGGGTCACCCCTCCACTTT.

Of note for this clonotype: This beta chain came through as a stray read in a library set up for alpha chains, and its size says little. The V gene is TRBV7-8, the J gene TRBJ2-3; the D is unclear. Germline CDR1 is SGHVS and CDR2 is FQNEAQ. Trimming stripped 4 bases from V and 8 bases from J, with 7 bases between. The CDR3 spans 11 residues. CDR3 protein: CASSSMGTQYF. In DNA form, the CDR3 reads TGTGCCAGCAGCTCCATGGGTACGCAGTATTTT.

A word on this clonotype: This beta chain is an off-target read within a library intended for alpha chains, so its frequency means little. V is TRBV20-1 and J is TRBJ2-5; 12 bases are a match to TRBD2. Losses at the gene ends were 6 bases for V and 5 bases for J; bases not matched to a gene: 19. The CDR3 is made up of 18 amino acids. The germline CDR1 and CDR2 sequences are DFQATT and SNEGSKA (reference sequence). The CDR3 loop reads CSANGGLETSGSFETQYF. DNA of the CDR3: TGCAGTGCCAATGGTGGCCTAGAGACTAGCGGGAGCTTCGAGACCCAGTACTTC.

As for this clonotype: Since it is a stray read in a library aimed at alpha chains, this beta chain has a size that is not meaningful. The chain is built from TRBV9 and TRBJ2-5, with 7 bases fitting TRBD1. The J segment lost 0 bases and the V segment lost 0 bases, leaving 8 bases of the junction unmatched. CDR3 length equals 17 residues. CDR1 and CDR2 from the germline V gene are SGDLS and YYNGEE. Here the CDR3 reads CASSVALGQAHQETQYF. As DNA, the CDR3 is TGTGCCAGCAGCGTAGCCCTCGGACAGGCGCACCAAGAGACCCAGTACTTC.

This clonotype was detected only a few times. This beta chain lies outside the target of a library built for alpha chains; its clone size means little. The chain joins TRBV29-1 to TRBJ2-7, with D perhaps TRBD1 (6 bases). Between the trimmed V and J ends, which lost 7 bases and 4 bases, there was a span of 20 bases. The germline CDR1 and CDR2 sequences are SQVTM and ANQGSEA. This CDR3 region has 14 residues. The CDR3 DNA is TGCAGCGCCCGAAGCGCTCAGGGGAAATACGAGCAGTACTTC. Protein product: CSARSAQGKYEQYF.

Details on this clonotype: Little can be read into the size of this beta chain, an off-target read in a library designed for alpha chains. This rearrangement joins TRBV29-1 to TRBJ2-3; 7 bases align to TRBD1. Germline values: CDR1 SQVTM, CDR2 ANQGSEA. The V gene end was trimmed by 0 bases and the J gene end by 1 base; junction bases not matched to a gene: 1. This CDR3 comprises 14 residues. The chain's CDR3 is CSVEEGQRTDTQYF. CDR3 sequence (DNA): TGCAGCGTTGAAGAGGGACAGCGCACAGATACGCAGTATTTT.

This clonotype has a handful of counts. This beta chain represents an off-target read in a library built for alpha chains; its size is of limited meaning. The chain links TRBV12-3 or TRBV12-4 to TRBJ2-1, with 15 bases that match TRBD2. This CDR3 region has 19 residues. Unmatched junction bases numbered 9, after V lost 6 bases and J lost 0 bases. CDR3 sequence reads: CASSRGLAGGPSSYNEQFF. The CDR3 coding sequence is TGTGCCAGCAGCCGAGGACTAGCGGGGGGGCCAAGCTCCTACAATGAGCAGTTCTTC.

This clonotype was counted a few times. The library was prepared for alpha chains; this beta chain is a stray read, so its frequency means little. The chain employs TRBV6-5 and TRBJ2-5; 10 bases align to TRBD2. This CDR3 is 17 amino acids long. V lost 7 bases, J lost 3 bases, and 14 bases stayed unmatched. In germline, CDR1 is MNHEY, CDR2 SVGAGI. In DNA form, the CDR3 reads TGTGCCAGCACCAAGAGTCTAGGAGGGACTAGCGAAGAGACCCAGTACTTC. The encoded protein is CASTKSLGGTSEETQYF.